This entry lists 25 T cell receptor beta chains sequenced from one sample in a study of CDR3 diversity in severe acne. MiXCR, applied by TCRdb to the PCR reads, yields one record per CDR3 protein. The table has approximately 97,000 distinct CDR3 sequences, roughly 51% seen once. Material for sequencing was blood. These receptors were obtained from a male donor with acne.

This clonotype was counted many times. V gene TRBV19 combines with J gene TRBJ2-5, with D possibly being TRBD2 (6 bases). Germline CDR1 reads LNHDA; CDR2 reads SQIVND (reference sequence). The CDR3 spans 11 residues. The CDR3 protein is CASGRIETQYF. DNA for the CDR3: TGTGCATCTGGGAGGATAGAGACCCAGTACTTC. The full variable domain, in which reference TRBV19 and TRBJ2-5 provide the parts outside the CDR3, is DGGITQSPKYLFRKEGQNVTLSCEQNLNHDAMYWYRQDPGQGLRLIYYSQIVNDFQKGDIAEGYSVSREKKESFPLTVTSAQKNPTAFYLCASGRIETQYFGPGTRLLVL.

This clonotype came up many times. A read error may explain this, as a much larger clone is one base away. CDR3 sequence reads: CASSRVGSRGLYEQYF. The CDR3 nucleotides are TGTGCCAGCAGCAGAGTAGGAAGCAGGGGTCTTTACGAGCAGTACTTC. The chain has TRBV9 and TRBJ2-7; D possibly corresponds to TRBD1 (6 bases). Germline CDR1 reads SGDLS; CDR2 reads YYNGEE. Trimming cost V 4 bases and J 4 bases, with 21 bases left between them. CDR3 length equals 16 residues.

The genes are TRBV20-1 and TRBJ2-5; no reliable D call. The germline CDR1 and CDR2 sequences are DFQATT and SNEGSKA (reference sequence). The CDR3 extends over 9 amino acids. V shed 6 bases and J shed 7 bases, with 6 bases lying between them. The DNA for the CDR3 is TGCAGTGCCAAAGGGACCCAGTACTTC. Protein sequence: CSAKGTQYF.

This clonotype was seen repeatedly, ten times or more. The J gene is TRBJ2-7, the V gene TRBV15; D is perhaps TRBD1 or TRBD2 (5 bases each). The germline V gene has CDR1 LNHNV and CDR2 YYDKDF (reference sequence). V was clipped by 1 base and J by 3 bases, with 13 bases between them. The CDR3 loop spans 15 amino acids. The CDR3 here is CATSRGGTADYEQYF. The CDR3 coding sequence is TGTGCCACCAGCAGAGGAGGGACGGCTGACTACGAGCAGTACTTC.

With regard to this clonotype: This may be a read error: a much more frequent sequence differs by one nucleotide. The V and J genes are TRBV20-1 and TRBJ1-1, with D tentatively TRBD1 (5 bases). Germline-derived CDR1 and CDR2 are DFQATT and SNEGSKA (reference sequence). The CDR3 spans 13 residues. This CDR3 is CSAREPGNTEALF. The CDR3 nucleotides are TGCAGTGCTAGAGAACCAGGGAACACTGAAGCTCTCTTT.

This clonotype was observed once. The rearrangement uses TRBV27 and TRBJ1-5; no definite D call. The CDR3 covers 14 residues. V lost 7 bases and J lost 11, with 21 bases in between. From germline, CDR1 is MNHEY and CDR2 SMNVEV (reference sequence). Here the CDR3 reads CASNRSGSQETQHF. The CDR3 bases are TGTGCCAGCAATCGAAGCGGATCCCAAGAGACCCAGCATTTT.

Notes on this clonotype: A read error is possible here, since a much larger clone lies one base away. The chain uses TRBV12-3 or TRBV12-4 and TRBJ2-1; 13 positions agree with TRBD2. V was pared by 6 bases and J by 12 bases, with 11 bases of the junction left unmatched. This CDR3 is built from 15 residues. Written as DNA, the CDR3 is TGTGCCAGCAGCAAATCGGGACTAGCGGGATATGGGCAGTTCTTC. Protein sequence: CASSKSGLAGYGQFF.

Of note for this clonotype: A much larger clone lies a single base off, so this may be a read error. The rearrangement joins TRBV7-2 to TRBJ1-5; D gene ambiguous. The germline gives CDR1 SGHTA, CDR2 FQGNSA. This CDR3 is built from 16 residues. The CDR3: CASSLAADYSSQPQHF. CDR3 nucleotides: TGTGCCAGCAGCTTAGCTGCCGATTATAGCAGTCAGCCCCAGCATTTT.

This clonotype was observed at least ten times. The genes are TRBV6-4 and TRBJ1-1, with a tentative D call TRBD1 (6 bases). Germline V gene data show CDR1 as MRHNA and CDR2 as SNTAGT. The CDR3 extends over 15 amino acids. With 6 bases removed from V and 2 bases from J, the gap between germline ends came to 16 bases. The CDR3, as DNA: TGTGCCAGCAGAGGGATAGGACAGCTAAACACTGAAGCTTTCTTT. It is translated as CASRGIGQLNTEAFF.

This clonotype was seen a few times. The J gene is TRBJ2-5, the V gene TRBV20-1; 10 bases are a match to TRBD1. CDR1 DFQATT and CDR2 SNEGSKA come from the germline V gene (reference sequence). V shed 1 base and J 3 bases; nucleotides not matched to a gene: 8. The CDR3 loop spans 16 amino acids. The CDR3 nucleotides are TGCAGTGCTAGAGGGTCGGGACAGGGGTTGGAAGAGACCCAGTACTTC. Translation gives CSARGSGQGLEETQYF.

Comments on this clonotype: A much larger clone differs from this one at a single base, so this may be a read error. The rearrangement uses TRBV3-2 and TRBJ2-7; the D segment call TRBD2 is taken from the table without a DNA check. TRBV3-2 is recorded as a pseudogene. This CDR3 is 13 amino acids long. The CDR3 region is CASSETSRNEQYF. In DNA, the CDR3 is TGTGCCAGCAGTGAAACTAGCAGGAATGAGCAGTACTTC.

This clonotype was counted between two and nine times. The J gene is TRBJ1-1, the V gene TRBV29-1; D gene ambiguous. Looked up from germline, CDR1 is SQVTM and CDR2 is ANQGSEA. The CDR3 extends over 15 amino acids. V was shortened by 6 bases and J by 0 bases, with 17 bases between the two germline ends. The CDR3 DNA follows: TGCAGCGTCTTGACTTTCGGAACCATGAACACTGAAGCTTTCTTT. This sequence encodes CSVLTFGTMNTEAFF.

V usage is TRBV20-1 and J usage is TRBJ1-1, with unresolved D. From germline, CDR1 is DFQATT and CDR2 SNEGSKA (reference sequence). Trimming pared 3 bases from V and 5 bases from J, leaving 10 bases between. CDR3 length equals 12 residues. The CDR3 DNA follows: TGCAGTGCTAGGACCGCCGGGACTGAAGCTTTCTTT. Residues: CSARTAGTEAFF.

This clonotype was counted many times. The J gene is TRBJ1-5, the V gene TRBV20-1, with 8 bases aligning to TRBD1. Per the germline V gene, CDR1 is DFQATT and CDR2 is SNEGSKA (reference sequence). The CDR3 totals 12 residues. V dropped 7 bases and J dropped 5; count of bases not matched to a gene: 4. The CDR3 here is CSVKTGDQPQHF. The CDR3 DNA follows: TGCAGTGTTAAGACAGGGGATCAGCCCCAGCATTTT.

This clonotype occurred many times. The chain's CDR3 is CASSFRDSLNTEAFF. In DNA form, the CDR3 reads TGCGCCAGCAGCTTTCGGGACAGTTTGAACACTGAAGCTTTCTTT. The chain recombines TRBV5-1 with TRBJ1-1; TRBD1 matches 7 bases. V lost 2 bases and J lost 0; bases outside the gene matches: 4. The CDR3 covers 15 residues. Germline-derived CDR1 and CDR2 are SGHRS and YFSETQ.

The CDR3 DNA follows: TGTGCCAGCAGCCCACGGGGCAACTACGAGCAGTACTTC. Translating gives CASSPRGNYEQYF. The chain is built from TRBV9 and TRBJ2-7; D is perhaps TRBD1 or TRBD2 (5 bases each). The CDR3 runs 13 residues. V was cut by 4 bases and J by 3 bases, with 11 bases left in between. CDR1 is SGDLS, CDR2 YYNGEE, per germline.

Relative to its sample, this clonotype is medium-sized. The V and J genes are TRBV20-1 and TRBJ1-1, with TRBD1 identical over 7 bases. This CDR3 is 13 amino acids long. V lost 1 base to trimming and J lost 3 bases; unmatched junction nucleotides: 2. Germline loops: CDR1 DFQATT, CDR2 SNEGSKA (reference sequence). The CDR3 coding sequence is TGCAGTGCTAGAGCGGGACAGTACACTGAAGCTTTCTTT. Amino acid sequence: CSARAGQYTEAFF.

Many counts were recorded for this clonotype. The chain links TRBV5-1 to TRBJ2-7; no definite D call. Trimming removed 0 bases at V and 7 bases at J, with 5 bases between. Germline V gene lookup returns CDR1 SGHRS and CDR2 YFSETQ. The CDR3 covers 11 residues. The CDR3 nucleotides are TGCGCCAGCAGCTTGGGGGCTGAGCAGTACTTC. Its protein is CASSLGAEQYF.

In its sample, this clonotype was seen a few times. The gene calls are TRBV6-1 and TRBJ1-1, with D possibly being TRBD1 (5 bases). In germline, CDR1 is MNHNS, CDR2 SASEGT. Trimming pared 6 bases from V and 5 bases from J, leaving 16 bases between. This CDR3 is built from 14 residues. Here the CDR3 DNA reads TGTGCCAGCAGCGGGGGAAACCTTGAGACTGAAGCTTTCTTT. Its translation is CASSGGNLETEAFF.

The sample holds one count of this clonotype. The chain couples TRBV2 to TRBJ2-7, with 11 nucleotides matching TRBD2. This CDR3 is built from 14 residues. CDR1 is SNHLY and CDR2 is FYNNEI in the germline V gene. V gave up 4 bases and J gave up 7 bases; unmatched junction bases: 6. CDR3 sequence (DNA): TGTGCCAGCAGTGCTGAACTAGCGGGAGATGAGCAGTACTTC. It codes for CASSAELAGDEQYF.

This chain connects TRBV7-9 to TRBJ1-5; 7 bases map to TRBD1. The CDR3 extends over 14 amino acids. Trimming removed 11 bases from V and 1 base from J; junction bases left unmatched: 8. Germline V CDR1 and CDR2: SEHNR, FQNEAQ (reference sequence). The CDR3 loop is CAGTAPTSNQPQHF. CDR3 nucleotides: TGTGCCGGGACAGCCCCTACGAGCAATCAGCCCCAGCATTTT.

V usage is TRBV28 and J usage is TRBJ1-1; D uncertain. V gave up 8 bases and J gave up 12 bases, with 16 bases separating them. Germline V CDR1 and CDR2: MDHEN, SYDVKM. CDR3 size: 11 residues. CDR3 nucleotide sequence: TGTGCCAGCGGCCAGGCCGGCGAAACTTTCTTT. Translation: CASGQAGETFF. Full variable domain (rest looked up from reference TRBV28 and TRBJ1-1): DVKVTQSSRYLVKRTGEKVFLECVQDMDHENMFWYRQDPGLGLRLIYFSYDVKMKEKGDIPEGYSVSREKKERFSLILESASTNQTSMYLCASGQAGETFFGQGTRLTVV.

The chain combines TRBV10-2 with TRBJ1-4; D is undetermined. CDR1 and CDR2 from the germline V gene are WSHSY and SAAADI. Trimming took off 6 bases at V and 7 bases at J, with 6 bases between the two ends. The CDR3 covers 11 residues. The CDR3 reads CASSEVEKLFF. CDR3 sequence (DNA): TGCGCCAGCAGCGAAGTTGAAAAACTGTTTTTT.

This chain joins TRBV29-1 and TRBJ1-2, with D unclear. CDR3 length equals 12 residues. V lost 6 bases and J 5 bases, leaving 13 bases between the germline ends. CDR1 and CDR2 from the germline V gene are SQVTM and ANQGSEA. The CDR3 nucleotides are TGCAGCGTCGATGACGGAAAATATGGCTACACCTTC. Translating gives CSVDDGKYGYTF.

This clonotype has a count of ten or more. This rearrangement joins TRBV5-8 to TRBJ2-1, with unresolved D. This CDR3 comprises 16 residues. The V and J ends lost 4 bases and 5 bases respectively, with 19 bases between them. Germline-derived CDR1 and CDR2 are SGHTS and YDEGEE. The chain's CDR3 is CASSPTGVSNNNEQFF. The CDR3, as DNA: TGTGCCAGCAGCCCCACCGGAGTGAGTAACAACAATGAGCAGTTCTTC. Full variable domain (remainder filled in from reference TRBV5-8 and TRBJ2-1): EAGVTQSPTHLIKTRGQQATLRCSPISGHTSVYWYQQALGLGLQFLLWYDEGEERNRGNFPPRFSGRQFPNYSSELNVNALELEDSALYLCASSPTGVSNNNEQFFGPGTRLTVL.